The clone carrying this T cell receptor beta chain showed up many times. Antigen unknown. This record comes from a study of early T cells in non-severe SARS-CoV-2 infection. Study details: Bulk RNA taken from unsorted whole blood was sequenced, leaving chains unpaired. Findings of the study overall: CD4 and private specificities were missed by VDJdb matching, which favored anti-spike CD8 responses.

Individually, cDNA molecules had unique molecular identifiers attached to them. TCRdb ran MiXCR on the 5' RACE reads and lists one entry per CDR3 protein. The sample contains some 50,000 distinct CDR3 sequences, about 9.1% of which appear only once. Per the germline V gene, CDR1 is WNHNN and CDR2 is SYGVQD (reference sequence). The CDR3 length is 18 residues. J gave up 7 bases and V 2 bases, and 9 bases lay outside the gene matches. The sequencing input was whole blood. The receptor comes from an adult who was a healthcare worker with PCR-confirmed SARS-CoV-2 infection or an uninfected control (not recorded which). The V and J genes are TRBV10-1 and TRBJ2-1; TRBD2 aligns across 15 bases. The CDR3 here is CASSEPGLAGGGLNEQFF. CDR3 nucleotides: TGCGCCAGCAGTGAGCCGGGACTAGCGGGAGGCGGCTTGAATGAGCAGTTCTTC.